This TCR beta chain was sequenced in a study of blood T cell repertoires in COVID-19. Overall study context: Collection of acute and convalescent COVID-19 samples took place in the United States, Italy and Spain. Sample material is recorded as cDNA or gDNA derived from T cells, B-cell-depleted T cells, or PBMCs.

Germline assignment: CDR1 MNHEY and CDR2 SMNVEV (reference sequence). CDR3 length equals 16 residues. The V end lost 0 bases, the J end lost 2 bases, and 13 bases lay between the germline ends. Seattle participants joined during active infection and were tracked over time. The repertoire was sequenced with immunoSEQ multiplex PCR; TCRdb's copy has only in-frame clones and lacks some. The sample carries over 60,000 clones, about 80% recorded once. Sequences were obtained from peripheral blood. This chain uses TRBV27 with TRBJ1-1, with D possibly matching TRBD1 (5 bases). This receptor was taken from a man aged 50 or older with COVID-19, enrolled during active disease. The CDR3 loop is CASSLSMGLTNTEAFF. The CDR3 nucleotides read TGTGCCAGCAGTTTATCGATGGGGCTAACTAACACTGAAGCTTTCTTT.